These 3 T cell receptor beta chains were all obtained from the same sample, sequenced in a study of T cells in women clearing cervical HPV infection. Some clones are missing from TCRdb's copy, which holds only in-frame ones; the method was immunoSEQ multiplex PCR. Its table lists some 46,000 clones. The sample taken for sequencing was blood buffy coat. The receptor set was obtained from a woman between 18 and 69 years old with a cervical HPV16 infection that either progressed to CIN3+ or cleared (not recorded which).

To note about this clone: The read comes to an end 3 residues before the CDR3 does, leaving the germline J gene to fill in the end. The genes are TRBV3-1 (or the pseudogene TRBV3-2) and TRBJ2-5, with 13 bases matching TRBD2. In germline, CDR1 is LGHDT, CDR2 YNNKEL (reference sequence). The CDR3 loop spans 17 amino acids. Unmatched junction bases numbered 7, after V lost 4 bases and J lost 2 bases. The CDR3 is CASSPQTSGGIQETQYF. The DNA read from the CDR3 is TGTGCCAGCAGCCCCCAGACTAGCGGGGGGATACAAGAGACC.

Concerning this clone itself: The CDR3 end lies 3 residues beyond the end of the read and is filled in from the germline J gene. The rearrangement joins TRBV4-2 to TRBJ1-2, with no clear D. Germline V CDR1 and CDR2: LGHNA, YNFKEQ. The ends were cut back, 0 bases at V and 1 base at J, with 6 bases in the middle. The CDR3 is 14 residues long. The CDR3 sequence: CASSQEKGNYGYTF. The CDR3 bases that were read are TGTGCCAGCAGCCAAGAAAAGGGTAACTATGGC.

With regard to this clone: The read finishes 3 residues shy of the CDR3 end, and the germline J gene is used to complete it. The gene calls are TRBV18 and TRBJ2-2; 8 nucleotides agree with TRBD1. Germline values: CDR1 KGHSH, CDR2 LQKENI. This CDR3 region has 16 residues. The CDR3 DNA, read in part, is TGTGCCAGCTCACCGGGCCGGACAGGGCTACTTGAAAAG. Its translation: CASSPGRTGLLEK. Given in full, the CDR3 is CASSPGRTGLLEKLFF. Drawing the rest from reference TRBV18 and TRBJ2-2, the complete variable domain is NAGVMQNPRHLVRRRGQEARLRCSPMKGHSHVYWYRQLPEEGLKFMVYLQKENIIDESGMPKERFSAEFPKEGPSILRIQQVVRGDSAAYFCASSPGRTGLLEKLFFGEGSRLTVL.